The 10 T cell receptor beta chains reported below all come from one sample, sequenced in a study of T cell changes during pregnancy in multiple sclerosis. Repertoires were generated with immunoSEQ multiplex PCR, while TCRdb's copy carries only in-frame clones and drops some. The sample shows approximately 62,000 clones, 90% to 95% of them seen only once. The sample consisted of CD8+ T cells from peripheral blood mononuclear cells, taken in the second trimester of pregnancy. These receptors were obtained from a female donor with multiple sclerosis, enrolled in a pregnancy study.

The J gene is TRBJ1-2, the V gene TRBV6-5; a possible D gene is TRBD1 (5 bases). Germline-derived CDR1 and CDR2 are MNHEY and SVGAGI. The CDR3 length is 15 residues. Trimming cost V 4 bases and J 5 bases, with 17 bases left between them. CDR3: CASSSVPLGGYGYTF. The CDR3 coding sequence is TGTGCCAGCAGTTCGGTCCCCCTTGGGGGGTATGGCTACACCTTC.

Comments on this clone: A read error may produce the germline difference seen at one junction end. The gene calls are TRBV27 and TRBJ1-1, with D possibly matching TRBD1 (6 bases). The CDR3 covers 13 residues. Per germline, CDR1 MNHEY and CDR2 SMNVEV (reference sequence). This chain's CDR3 is CASSHGQSTEAFF. The CDR3 DNA follows: TGTGCCAGCAGTCATGGACAGTCCACTGAAGCTTTTTTT.

The chain links TRBV6-5 to TRBJ1-1, with D possibly TRBD1 on 6 matching bases. The germline V gene has CDR1 MNHEY and CDR2 SVGAGI. The CDR3 runs to 14 residues. V lost 2 bases and J 11 bases, leaving 18 bases between the germline ends. The CDR3 bases are TGTGCCAGCAGTTACGGCAGGGGAGCCATGGATGCTTTCTTT. Translating it yields CASSYGRGAMDAFF.

The chain links TRBV11-1 to TRBJ2-7, with unresolved D. Germline CDR1 and CDR2: SGHAT and FQDESV (reference sequence). The CDR3 covers 12 residues. Trimming left V 0 bases short and J 5 bases short, with 5 bases between. The CDR3 sequence is CASSLARDEQYF. For the CDR3, the DNA is TGTGCCAGCAGCTTAGCCCGAGACGAGCAGTACTTC.

As regards this clone: Sequence at one end of the junction differs from germline and may be a read error. V and J are TRBV7-9 and TRBJ1-2; a possible D gene is TRBD1 (5 bases). The CDR3 consists of 14 residues. Germline CDR1 reads SEHNR; CDR2 reads FQNEAQ (reference sequence). The CDR3 reads CASSLEGTNYGYTF. CDR3 coding DNA: TGTGCCAGCAGTTTAGAGGGGACTAACTATGGCTACACCTTC.

The V call is TRBV4-2, the J call TRBJ2-5; the D gene is possibly TRBD2 (5 bases). The CDR3 extends over 15 amino acids. Deletions cut 0 bases from V and 5 bases from J, with 13 bases between. Germline CDR1 is LGHNA and CDR2 is YNFKEQ. CDR3 in amino acids: CASSQEGEGGETQYF. CDR3 coding DNA: TGTGCCAGCAGCCAAGAGGGTGAGGGCGGGGAGACCCAGTACTTC.

The chain is built from TRBV7-9 and TRBJ2-1; TRBD2 is a possible D gene (5 bases). The CDR3 totals 14 residues. Germline-derived CDR1 and CDR2 are SEHNR and FQNEAQ (reference sequence). V gave up 8 bases and J gave up 10 bases, with 21 bases separating them. The DNA for the CDR3 is TGTGCCAGCTGGACTCCCAATAGCTCGAGCGAGCAGTTCTTC. Translated: CASWTPNSSSEQFF. Combining the CDR3 with reference TRBV7-9 and TRBJ2-1 gives the whole variable domain DTGVSQNPRHKITKRGQNVTFRCDPISEHNRLYWYRQTLGQGPEFLTYFQNEAQLEKSRLLSDRFSAERPKGSFSTLEIQRTEQGDSAMYLCASWTPNSSSEQFFGPGTRLTVL.

This CDR3 is CASSPRQGYSPLHF. CDR3 coding DNA: TGTGCCAGCAGCCCACGACAGGGATACTCACCCCTCCACTTT. The V and J genes are TRBV9 and TRBJ1-6; TRBD1 matches at 7 bases. Per germline, CDR1 SGDLS and CDR2 YYNGEE. This CDR3 spans 14 amino acids. V dropped 4 bases and J dropped 10; count of bases not matched to a gene: 8.

This chain links TRBV27 with TRBJ2-7, with 7 bases lining up with TRBD1. Germline V lookup: CDR1 MNHEY, CDR2 SMNVEV (reference sequence). The CDR3 runs 15 residues. V shed 2 bases, J shed 2 bases, and the junction held 6 bases outside the gene matches. The CDR3 here is CASSLRRQGPYEQYF. CDR3 bases: TGTGCCAGCAGTTTACGGCGACAGGGCCCCTACGAGCAGTACTTC.

This chain links TRBV11-2 with TRBJ2-5, with 8 bases identical to TRBD2. Germline V gives CDR1 SGHAT, CDR2 FQNNGV. The V and J ends lost 5 bases and 0 bases, in that order; junction bases with no gene match: 2. The CDR3 loop spans 14 amino acids. Here the CDR3 DNA reads TGTGCCAGCAGCCGGGAGGGTTACCAAGAGACCCAGTACTTC. Translated: CASSREGYQETQYF.